This T cell receptor (beta chain) was sequenced during a study of early T cells in non-severe SARS-CoV-2 infection. Individual cDNA molecules were tagged with unique molecular identifiers. TCRdb ran MiXCR on the 5' RACE reads and lists one entry per CDR3 protein. The sample lists tens of thousands of distinct CDR3 sequences, 11% to 15% occurring once. The ends were cut back, 0 bases at V and 0 bases at J, with 9 bases in the middle. CDR1 and CDR2 from the germline V gene are SGHTA and FQGNSA. The CDR3 extends over 15 amino acids. In this sample, this clonotype turned up a few times. Sequencing used whole blood. The V gene is TRBV7-2, the J gene TRBJ2-7; D is undetermined. The sequence came from an adult who was a healthcare worker with PCR-confirmed SARS-CoV-2 infection or an uninfected control (not recorded which). CDR3 bases: TGTGCCAGCAGCTTAGCATTCTCCAGCTCCTACGAGCAGTACTTC. This sequence encodes CASSLAFSSSYEQYF.